This TCR beta chain was profiled in a study of T cells in localized non-small cell lung cancer. Clones were sequenced by immunoSEQ multiplex PCR, and TCRdb holds only the in-frame ones, with some missing. The sample yields tens of thousands of clones, 65% to 90% seen once. Study observations and caveats: Sequencing was limited to one tumor region, leaving the possibility of heterogeneity open. Among blood samples, higher T cell density accompanied longer overall survival.

Germline-derived CDR1 and CDR2 are LGHNA and YSLEER. CDR3 size: 11 residues. V lost 4 bases, J lost 12 bases, and 10 bases lay in between. Regarding this clone: Its antigen is as yet unknown.

V and J are TRBV4-3 and TRBJ2-1; D is perhaps TRBD2 (5 bases). This receptor was identified in a man aged 40-75 years with stage II lung adenocarcinoma. The sample here was PBMCs, taken before any cancer treatment. CDR3 DNA sequence: TGCGCCAGCAGCCCTAGACTACCGCAGTTCTTC. This codes for CASSPRLPQFF.